Presented here are 25 T cell receptor beta chains from one specimen sequenced in a study of cytomegalovirus exposure and HLA in healthy donors. In the PCR, 60 Vbeta and 13 Jbeta primers were used. This table comes from immunoSEQ multiplex PCR, and its TCRdb copy is limited to in-frame clones, with some not included. This sample has about 150,000 clones, with over 60% found just once. The sequencing input was PBMCs. These receptors all come from a young man in good health and CMV-seronegative.

The chain couples TRBV7-3 to TRBJ2-1; 14 nucleotides line up with TRBD2. Germline CDR1 reads SGHTA; CDR2 reads FQGTGA. The CDR3 covers 14 residues. Trimming cost V 1 base and J 14 bases; bases outside gene matches: 4. CDR3: CASSLMGLAGEKFF. Written as DNA, the CDR3 is TGTGCCAGCAGCTTAATGGGACTAGCGGGAGAAAAGTTCTTC. Full variable domain (missing parts from reference TRBV7-3 and TRBJ2-1): GAGVSQTPSNKVTEKGKYVELRCDPISGHTALYWYRQSLGQGPEFLIYFQGTGAADDSGLPNDRFFAVRPEGSVSTLKIQRTERGDSAVYLCASSLMGLAGEKFFGPGTRLTVL.

This clone was found once. One junction end disagrees with the germline gene, perhaps due to a read error. Other DNA sequences in this specimen translate into the identical CDR3. The gene calls are TRBV9 and TRBJ1-5; perhaps TRBD1 as D (5 bases). The germline gives CDR1 SGDLS, CDR2 YYNGEE. The CDR3 totals 14 residues. The CDR3 sequence is CASSESPGPRPQHF. For the CDR3, the DNA is TGTGCCAGTAGCGAGAGCCCAGGGCCGCGGCCCCAGCATTTT.

This chain connects TRBV10-3 to TRBJ1-2, with 7 bases that match TRBD1. Germline V gives CDR1 ENHRY, CDR2 SYGVKD. Trimming took 2 bases from V and 8 from J; bases not matched to a gene: 11. This CDR3 region has 15 residues. CDR3 coding DNA: TGTGCCATCAGTGAGGACAACAAGGGGGCGGGCGGCTACACCTTC. It specifies CAISEDNKGAGGYTF.

The chain joins TRBV7-9 to TRBJ1-4, with D possibly matching TRBD1 (6 bases). In germline, CDR1 is SEHNR, CDR2 FQNEAQ (reference sequence). This CDR3 is built from 15 residues. V was pared by 1 base and J by 5 bases, with 11 bases between. The CDR3 sequence is CASSLDGGPNEKLFF. In DNA form, the CDR3 reads TGTGCCAGCAGCTTAGACGGGGGGCCCAATGAAAAACTGTTTTTT.

Only a few counts were recorded for this clone. This chain uses TRBV10-1 with TRBJ2-7, with D uncertain. There are 11 residues in the CDR3. The V gene's germline CDR1 is WNHNN and CDR2 SYGVQD (reference sequence). Trimming cost V 5 bases and J 4 bases, with 6 bases left between them. The CDR3 DNA is TGCGCCAGCAGTCCAGGATACGAGCAGTACTTC. Translating gives CASSPGYEQYF.

This chain uses TRBV5-4 with TRBJ2-7; 9 nucleotides align to TRBD1. V lost 1 base, J lost 3 bases, and 5 bases stayed unmatched. From germline, CDR1 is SGHNT and CDR2 YYREEE (reference sequence). The CDR3 contains 15 residues. CDR3 sequence reads: CASSLFGTGHYEQYF. CDR3 sequence (DNA): TGTGCCAGCAGCTTGTTCGGGACAGGGCACTACGAGCAGTACTTC. The entire variable domain, with the rest obtained from reference TRBV5-4 and TRBJ2-7, is as follows: ETGVTQSPTHLIKTRGQQVTLRCSSQSGHNTVSWYQQALGQGPQFIFQYYREEENGRGNFPPRFSGLQFPNYSSELNVNALELDDSALYLCASSLFGTGHYEQYFGPGTRLTVT.

This clone came up once. The rearrangement uses TRBV20-1 and TRBJ2-7; possibly TRBD2 for D (6 bases). Germline V gene lookup returns CDR1 DFQATT and CDR2 SNEGSKA (reference sequence). The CDR3 length is 11 residues. V was clipped by 5 bases and J by 7 bases, with 12 bases between them. The CDR3 loop reads CSAETRREQYF. CDR3 bases: TGCAGTGCTGAGACTAGAAGGGAGCAGTACTTC.

The chain links TRBV13 to TRBJ1-4, with TRBD1 as a possible D gene (6 bases). The CDR3 has 13 amino acids. CDR1 PRHDT and CDR2 FYEKMQ come from the germline V gene (reference sequence). The ends were cut back, 5 bases at V and 7 bases at J, with 11 bases in the middle. The CDR3 nucleotides are TGTGCCAGCAGCCCCCAGGGGCGTGAAAAACTGTTTTTT. Its translation: CASSPQGREKLFF. The full variable domain, rest sourced from reference TRBV13 and TRBJ1-4, is AAGVIQSPRHLIKEKRETATLKCYPIPRHDTVYWYQQGPGQDPQFLISFYEKMQSDKGSIPDRFSAQQFSDYHSELNMSSLELGDSALYFCASSPQGREKLFFGSGTQLSVL.

The chain carries TRBV5-8 and TRBJ1-5; 9 bases fit TRBD1. V lost 4 bases to trimming and J lost 5 bases; unmatched junction nucleotides: 1. There are 13 residues in the CDR3. Germline V gene sequence: CDR1 SGHTS, CDR2 YDEGEE. The CDR3 sequence: CASSRQGDQPQHF. Here the CDR3 DNA reads TGTGCCAGCAGCCGACAGGGGGATCAGCCCCAGCATTTT.

The chain employs TRBV4-1 and TRBJ2-4, with TRBD2 identical over 8 bases. The CDR3 covers 15 residues. The junction had 7 bases not matched to a gene; V was cut back by 1 base and J by 8 bases. Germline loops: CDR1 MGHRA, CDR2 YSYEKL. The CDR3 nucleotides are TGCGCCAGCAGCCAAGCGGGAGGGCCGGGGGACATTCAGTACTTC. This sequence encodes CASSQAGGPGDIQYF.

V and J are TRBV30 and TRBJ2-7, with TRBD1 matching 12 bases. The germline CDR1 and CDR2 sequences are GTSNPN and SVGIG (reference sequence). The CDR3 has 21 residues. The V gene end was trimmed by 4 bases and the J gene end by 7 bases; junction bases not matched to a gene: 29. This CDR3 is CAWTPNDPGQGARRGRYEQYF. The CDR3 DNA reads TGTGCCTGGACCCCGAATGATCCGGGACAGGGGGCTCGGCGCGGGAGATATGAGCAGTACTTC.

J is TRBJ2-5 and V is TRBV27; the match to TRBD1 covers 8 bases. Germline CDR1 reads MNHEY; CDR2 reads SMNVEV (reference sequence). The length of the CDR3 is 12 residues. The V gene end was trimmed by 6 bases and the J gene end by 5 bases; junction bases not matched to a gene: 2. The CDR3 nucleotides are TGTGCCAGCAGGGACAGGGCCGAGACCCAGTACTTC. It translates to CASRDRAETQYF.

The CDR3 DNA follows: TGTGCCAGCACCCTGGGACTAGCGGGAGTGGATGAGCAGTTCTTC. Encoded protein: CASTLGLAGVDEQFF. V and J are TRBV5-4 and TRBJ2-1; TRBD2 matches 14 bases. The length of the CDR3 is 15 residues. V lost 6 bases and J lost 8; bases outside the gene matches: 7. Per the germline V gene, CDR1 is SGHNT and CDR2 is YYREEE (reference sequence).

This chain uses TRBV2 with TRBJ2-7; 10 bases match TRBD1. Germline trimming cut 8 bases from V and 2 bases from J; bases unmatched to any gene: 3. The CDR3 has 13 residues. Germline CDR1 is SNHLY and CDR2 is FYNNEI. The CDR3 reads CASVGTGAYEQYF. In DNA, the CDR3 is TGTGCCAGCGTAGGGACAGGGGCCTACGAGCAGTACTTC.

The chain links TRBV5-1 to TRBJ2-1; 10 positions agree with TRBD2. The V gene end was trimmed by 4 bases and the J gene end by 15 bases; junction bases not matched to a gene: 19. The CDR3 contains 16 residues. CDR1 and CDR2 (germline): SGHRS, YFSETQ. CDR3 in DNA: TGCGCCAGCAGCCCGACATCGGGGCAAGCGGGAGGGCCCCGGTTCTTC. This gives the protein CASSPTSGQAGGPRFF.

The chain has TRBV28 and TRBJ2-7; D is perhaps TRBD1 (5 bases). The CDR3 is 13 residues long. Germline V gives CDR1 MDHEN, CDR2 SYDVKM. The V end lost 6 bases, the J end lost 4 bases, and 13 bases lay between the germline ends. In nucleotides, the CDR3 is TGTGCCAGCAGACCTCAGGGATGGTACGAGCAGTACTTC. Protein: CASRPQGWYEQYF. Drawing the rest from reference TRBV28 and TRBJ2-7, the complete variable domain is DVKVTQSSRYLVKRTGEKVFLECVQDMDHENMFWYRQDPGLGLRLIYFSYDVKMKEKGDIPEGYSVSREKKERFSLILESASTNQTSMYLCASRPQGWYEQYFGPGTRLTVT.

As for this clone: At one end, the junction sequence differs from germline, possibly due to a read error. This chain uses TRBV7-7 with TRBJ2-7, with TRBD2 identical over 12 bases. The germline V gene encodes CDR1 SSHAT and CDR2 FNYEAQ (reference sequence). The CDR3 length is 15 residues. CDR3 sequence: CASSLASGRAYEQYF. DNA for the CDR3: TGTGCTAGCAGCTTAGCTAGCGGGAGGGCGTACGAGCAGTACTTC.

The chain combines TRBV11-2 with TRBJ1-2, with 7 bases lining up with TRBD1. This CDR3 has 12 amino acids. CDR1 and CDR2 from the germline V gene are SGHAT and FQNNGV. With 5 bases clipped from V and 7 bases from J, the junction kept 4 bases outside the gene matches. The DNA for the CDR3 is TGTGCCAGCAGCACCACAGGGGCTGGCTACACCTTC. Its translation: CASSTTGAGYTF.

The gene calls are TRBV5-1 and TRBJ2-3; 10 nucleotides align to TRBD1. Per germline, CDR1 SGHRS and CDR2 YFSETQ. V lost 0 bases and J lost 4; bases outside the gene matches: 11. The CDR3 totals 18 residues. The CDR3 loop reads CASSLVFRRDRGADTQYF. In nucleotides, the CDR3 is TGCGCCAGCAGCTTGGTCTTTCGGCGGGACAGGGGAGCAGATACGCAGTATTTT. Filled out from reference TRBV5-1 and TRBJ2-3, the complete variable domain reads KAGVTQTPRYLIKTRGQQVTLSCSPISGHRSVSWYQQTPGQGLQFLFEYFSETQRNKGNFPGRFSGRQFSNSRSEMNVSTLELGDSALYLCASSLVFRRDRGADTQYFGPGTRLTVL.

The chain couples TRBV2 to TRBJ1-5; D is unclear. Germline V CDR1 and CDR2: SNHLY, FYNNEI. The length of the CDR3 is 14 residues. The V gene lost 6 bases and the J gene lost 4 bases, with 13 bases spanning the gap. The CDR3 sequence is CASSPVQTNQPQHF. The CDR3 coding sequence is TGTGCCAGCAGCCCCGTACAGACGAATCAGCCCCAGCATTTT.

The table lists this clone with a few counts. V and J are TRBV28 and TRBJ1-2, with a weak D call TRBD1 (6 bases). Germline assignment: CDR1 MDHEN and CDR2 SYDVKM. There are 13 residues in the CDR3. Trimming shortened V by 9 bases and J by 2 bases, and 13 bases separated the two germline ends. CDR3 bases: TGTGCCAGTCAGGGAGGGGGAAACTATGGCTACACCTTC. It codes for CASQGGGNYGYTF.

V gene TRBV7-3 combines with J gene TRBJ2-2; 12 bases fit TRBD2. CDR3 length: 15 residues. J was trimmed by 5 bases and V by 5 bases; bases with no gene match: 3. Germline V gives CDR1 SGHTA, CDR2 FQGTGA. DNA for the CDR3: TGTGCCAGCAGCCCCGGACTAGCGGGAACCGGGGAGCTGTTTTTT. Residues: CASSPGLAGTGELFF.

This chain joins TRBV9 and TRBJ2-2, with TRBD2 identical over 9 bases. Germline V gene data show CDR1 as SGDLS and CDR2 as YYNGEE. The CDR3 has 16 residues. V lost 0 bases, J lost 6 bases, and 6 bases stayed unmatched. CDR3 protein: CASSVEGSGSAGELFF. The CDR3 DNA follows: TGTGCCAGCAGCGTAGAAGGTAGCGGGAGTGCCGGGGAGCTGTTTTTT.

In this sample, this clone turned up a few times. The chain links TRBV4-2 to TRBJ1-1, with D uncertain. Germline values: CDR1 LGHNA, CDR2 YNFKEQ. Trimming left V 3 bases short and J 0 bases short, with 5 bases between. The CDR3 extends over 13 amino acids. Written as DNA, the CDR3 is TGTGCCAGCAGCCAGACACTGAACACTGAAGCTTTCTTT. Its protein product is CASSQTLNTEAFF.

This clone was recorded a few times. This chain uses TRBV5-6 with TRBJ2-3, with 9 bases that match TRBD2. Germline CDR1 and CDR2: SGHDT and YYEEEE. The V and J ends lost 4 bases and 2 bases, in that order; junction bases with no gene match: 5. This CDR3 spans 15 amino acids. CDR3 nucleotide sequence: TGTGCCAGCAGCGCCCGGACTAGCGTCACAGATACGCAGTATTTT. Protein sequence: CASSARTSVTDTQYF. The full variable domain, rest sourced from reference TRBV5-6 and TRBJ2-3, is DAGVTQSPTHLIKTRGQQVTLRCSPKSGHDTVSWYQQALGQGPQFIFQYYEEEERQRGNFPDRFSGHQFPNYSSELNVNALLLGDSALYLCASSARTSVTDTQYFGPGTRLTVL.